This entry describes one TCR beta chain. Its antigen is currently unknown. The entry originates in a study of cytomegalovirus exposure and HLA in healthy donors. Points from the study as a whole: In a later analysis, specific HLA alleles were associated with around 17,000 TCR beta sequences at a 0.05 false discovery rate. Associated with cytomegalovirus, according to the listing, were some 150 TCR beta chains. In a later analysis, TCR beta V- and J-gene trimming was associated with a missense DCLRE1C variant. Looking again later, the authors saw that most CMV-associated TCR beta chains seemed HLA-restricted.

Germline V CDR1 and CDR2: SEHNR, FQNEAQ (reference sequence). V shed 3 bases and J 2 bases; nucleotides not matched to a gene: 1. The CDR3 length is 15 residues. This PCR relied on a set of 60 Vbeta primers and 13 Jbeta primers. TCRdb's copy holds only in-frame clones and misses some; the assay was immunoSEQ multiplex PCR. The repertoire holds 95,000 to 150,000 clones, with roughly 80% as singletons. This chain uses TRBV7-9 with TRBJ2-2, with 9 bases that match TRBD2. The clonotype was recovered from a woman aged 25-40 years in good health and CMV-seropositive. The specimen sequenced was PBMCs. DNA of the CDR3: TGTGCCAGCAGCTTGCGGGGGGGCAACACCGGGGAGCTGTTTTTT. This sequence encodes CASSLRGGNTGELFF.